This T cell receptor (beta chain) came from a study of blood T cell repertoires in COVID-19. Study background: The United States, Italy and Spain provided the acute and convalescent COVID-19 samples. Sample material is recorded as cDNA or gDNA derived from T cells, B-cell-depleted T cells, or PBMCs.

Study processing details: Reference gene primers were amplified, and this amplification served to estimate nucleated cell counts. The assay was immunoSEQ multiplex PCR, and TCRdb's table has in-frame clones only and misses some. V and J calls and clone size are those listed in that table; D and trimming were worked out from the DNA. This table has more than 100,000 clones, 87% appearing once. J gave up 1 base and V 3 bases, and 1 base lay outside the gene matches. CDR3 length: 15 residues. Germline loops: CDR1 SEHNR, CDR2 FQNEAQ (reference sequence). With respect to this clone: The identical CDR3 is also encoded by other nucleotide sequences in the sample.

The clonotype originates from a man aged 45-60 years in a cohort sampled during active COVID-19. The sequenced sample was peripheral blood. V and J are TRBV7-9 and TRBJ2-2; 8 positions agree with TRBD1. The CDR3 here is CASSFGQGNTGELFF. The CDR3 coding sequence is TGTGCCAGCAGCTTCGGACAGGGGAACACCGGGGAGCTGTTTTTT.